These 29 T cell receptor beta chains originate from one sample sequenced in a study of CD8+CD57+ T cells in acquired aplastic anemia. For CDR3 and TCR beta VDJ profiling, genomic DNA was the template used. TCRdb fed the reads into MiXCR, producing one record per CDR3 protein. The sample carries 150,000 or so distinct CDR3 sequences, around 60% recorded once. The specimen was sorted CD4+, CD8+, or CD8+CD57+ T cells (not recorded which) from PBMCs. The receptor set was obtained from a human donor in good health.

This clonotype was seen repeatedly, ten times or more. This chain connects TRBV6-1 to TRBJ1-1; D not resolved. Germline V gene lookup returns CDR1 MNHNS and CDR2 SASEGT. The CDR3 extends over 16 amino acids. V lost 1 base, J lost 0 bases, and 12 bases lay in between. The CDR3 DNA follows: TGTGCCAGCAGTGAAGTGGTCAGGAGCATGAACACTGAAGCTTTCTTT. This translates into CASSEVVRSMNTEAFF.

This clonotype has a single count. The chain has TRBV5-4 and TRBJ2-3; 14 bases line up with TRBD2. Germline CDR1 SGHNT, CDR2 YYREEE (reference sequence). This CDR3 has 16 residues. The trim removed 4 bases at V and 5 bases at J, leaving 6 bases unmatched. The CDR3 DNA reads as TGTGCCAGCAGCAGGGGACTAGCGGGAGAAGGAGATACGCAGTATTTT. Its translation: CASSRGLAGEGDTQYF. Filled out from reference TRBV5-4 and TRBJ2-3, the complete variable domain reads ETGVTQSPTHLIKTRGQQVTLRCSSQSGHNTVSWYQQALGQGPQFIFQYYREEENGRGNFPPRFSGLQFPNYSSELNVNALELDDSALYLCASSRGLAGEGDTQYFGPGTRLTVL.

The chain couples TRBV2 to TRBJ1-1, with D unclear. The CDR3 consists of 11 residues. Germline lookup yields CDR1 SNHLY and CDR2 FYNNEI. Trimming took 3 bases from V and 6 from J, leaving 5 bases between them. The CDR3 protein is CASSEAAEAFF. The DNA for the CDR3 is TGTGCCAGCAGTGAGGCAGCTGAAGCTTTCTTT. The full variable domain, completed using reference TRBV2 and TRBJ1-1, is EPEVTQTPSHQVTQMGQEVILRCVPISNHLYFYWYRQILGQKVEFLVSFYNNEISEKSEIFDDQFSVERPDGSNFTLKIRSTKLEDSAMYFCASSEAAEAFFGQGTRLTVV.

The chain joins TRBV19 to TRBJ1-1; weak D call: TRBD1 (5 bases). V lost 5 bases to trimming and J lost 2 bases, with 15 bases between them. This CDR3 has 15 amino acids. In germline, CDR1 is LNHDA, CDR2 SQIVND (reference sequence). CDR3 in DNA: TGTGCCAGTAGTCCCCAGGACACCCCAAACACTGAAGCTTTCTTT. Amino acid sequence: CASSPQDTPNTEAFF.

This clonotype has a count of ten or more. V and J are TRBV29-1 and TRBJ1-2, with D uncertain. The germline gives CDR1 SQVTM, CDR2 ANQGSEA. V lost 5 bases, J lost 1 base, and 11 bases lay in between. This CDR3 has 13 residues. The CDR3 bases are TGCAGCGTTACGGACGGACGTAACTATGGCTACACCTTC. This translates into CSVTDGRNYGYTF.

The rearrangement joins TRBV12-3 or TRBV12-4 to TRBJ1-5; D not certain. The germline V and J ends were trimmed by 5 bases and 0 bases, with 20 bases remaining between them. The CDR3 loop spans 18 amino acids. DNA for the CDR3: TGTGCCAGCAGTAGCCGTCGGGGAGGTGAATATAGCAATCAGCCCCAGCATTTT. Its protein is CASSSRRGGEYSNQPQHF.

The chain couples TRBV20-1 to TRBJ1-5; D remains ambiguous. Germline CDR1 and CDR2: DFQATT and SNEGSKA (reference sequence). V lost 6 bases and J 1 base, leaving 7 bases between the germline ends. CDR3 length: 12 amino acids. CDR3 residues: CSAYDSNQPQHF. The CDR3 DNA follows: TGCAGTGCCTATGACAGCAATCAGCCCCAGCATTTT.

The chain recombines TRBV7-9 with TRBJ2-6, with D uncertain. The CDR3 runs 12 residues. V lost 3 bases to trimming and J lost 12 bases, with 9 bases between them. CDR1 is SEHNR and CDR2 is FQNEAQ in the germline V gene (reference sequence). The CDR3, as DNA: TGTGCCAGCAGCTTGGGAATGCGCGTCCTGACTTTC. It yields the protein CASSLGMRVLTF.

The CDR3 DNA is TGCGCCAGCAGCATGGGACGGGCAACCTACGAGCAGTACTTC. Its translation: CASSMGRATYEQYF. The chain recombines TRBV5-1 with TRBJ2-7, with D perhaps matching TRBD1 or TRBD2 (5 bases each). This CDR3 is built from 14 residues. The V end lost 4 bases, the J end lost 2 bases, and 13 bases lay between the germline ends. The germline gives CDR1 SGHRS, CDR2 YFSETQ.

The chain uses TRBV15 and TRBJ2-7; the D gene is possibly TRBD2 (6 bases). Germline CDR1 is LNHNV and CDR2 is YYDKDF (reference sequence). V was cut by 5 bases and J by 2 bases, with 10 bases left in between. The CDR3 is made up of 13 amino acids. In DNA form, the CDR3 reads TGTGCCACCAGCGAGGGACTGGCCTACGAGCAGTACTTC. It encodes CATSEGLAYEQYF.

This rearrangement joins TRBV19 to TRBJ1-4, with 9 bases that match TRBD1. V trimming: 3 bases; J trimming: 8 bases; junction bases outside the gene matches: 10. Germline V CDR1 and CDR2: LNHDA, SQIVND (reference sequence). This CDR3 has 16 amino acids. CDR3 DNA: TGTGCCAGTAGTATGCCCCGGACAGGGGAGAGGGAAAAACTGTTTTTT. Encoded protein: CASSMPRTGEREKLFF. Full variable domain (missing parts from reference TRBV19 and TRBJ1-4): DGGITQSPKYLFRKEGQNVTLSCEQNLNHDAMYWYRQDPGQGLRLIYYSQIVNDFQKGDIAEGYSVSREKKESFPLTVTSAQKNPTAFYLCASSMPRTGEREKLFFGSGTQLSVL.

The rearrangement links TRBV20-1 to TRBJ1-2, with D unresolved. V was cut by 0 bases and J by 4 bases, with 6 bases left in between. The CDR3 contains 12 residues. Germline assignment: CDR1 DFQATT and CDR2 SNEGSKA (reference sequence). In DNA, the CDR3 is TGCAGTGCTAGAGATCACGGCTATGGCTACACCTTC. Amino acids: CSARDHGYGYTF.

This chain links TRBV5-1 with TRBJ2-1, with 9 bases lining up with TRBD2. V lost 7 bases to trimming and J lost 4 bases; unmatched junction nucleotides: 9. The CDR3 is 15 amino acids. Germline loops: CDR1 SGHRS, CDR2 YFSETQ. The CDR3 loop is CASGGGLAGYNEQFF. The CDR3 DNA is TGCGCCAGCGGTGGGGGGCTAGCGGGATACAATGAGCAGTTCTTC.

This chain connects TRBV15 to TRBJ2-2; the match to TRBD1 covers 7 bases. Trimming at V came to 8 bases and at J to 4 bases, leaving 7 bases not matched to a gene. Per germline, CDR1 LNHNV and CDR2 YYDKDF (reference sequence). This CDR3 is 14 amino acids long. The CDR3 is CATRSWDSTGELFF. The CDR3 bases are TGTGCCACCCGTTCGTGGGACAGCACCGGGGAGCTGTTTTTT.

The table lists this clonotype with a few counts. This chain joins TRBV15 and TRBJ2-7, with a possible D match to TRBD1 (6 bases). The CDR3 is 16 amino acids. Trimming removed 0 bases from V and 1 base from J, with 13 bases in between. Per the germline V gene, CDR1 is LNHNV and CDR2 is YYDKDF (reference sequence). CDR3 residues: CATSRDWVGASYEQYF. DNA of the CDR3: TGTGCCACCAGCAGAGATTGGGTGGGGGCTTCCTACGAGCAGTACTTC.

This clonotype appeared a few times. CDR3 protein: CASSEAGTRDGYEQYF. The CDR3 DNA reads TGTGCCAGCAGTGAAGCGGGAACTAGGGACGGCTACGAGCAGTACTTC. The chain recombines TRBV2 with TRBJ2-7; D may correspond to TRBD1 or TRBD2 (5 bases each). V gave up 0 bases and J gave up 3 bases, with 15 bases separating them. Germline-derived CDR1 and CDR2 are SNHLY and FYNNEI. CDR3 length: 16 amino acids.

The gene calls are TRBV6-5 and TRBJ1-3, with D possibly matching TRBD1 (6 bases). V lost 10 bases to trimming and J lost 2 bases, with 24 bases between them. The CDR3 totals 17 residues. The germline gives CDR1 MNHEY, CDR2 SVGAGI. Here the CDR3 DNA reads TGTGCCAACCCCCGGCGCGGGGAGGGGGGAACTGGAAACACCATATATTTT. This gives the protein CANPRRGEGGTGNTIYF.

V is TRBV7-2 and J is TRBJ1-4, with 7 bases aligning to TRBD1. The CDR3 is 18 amino acids. CDR1 and CDR2 from the germline V gene are SGHTA and FQGNSA. Trimming at V came to 4 bases and at J to 8 bases, leaving 19 bases not matched to a gene. CDR3 protein: CASSSRQGGRQGREKLFF. The DNA for the CDR3 is TGTGCCAGCAGCTCCCGACAGGGCGGCAGACAAGGTCGAGAAAAACTGTTTTTT. Full variable domain (outside the CDR3, taken from reference TRBV7-2 and TRBJ1-4): GAGVSQSPSNKVTEKGKDVELRCDPISGHTALYWYRQSLGQGLEFLIYFQGNSAPDKSGLPSDRFSAERTGGSVSTLTIQRTQQEDSAVYLCASSSRQGGRQGREKLFFGSGTQLSVL.

The V and J genes are TRBV29-1 and TRBJ2-7; D possibly corresponds to TRBD1 (6 bases). The CDR3 has 12 residues. Germline V gene data show CDR1 as SQVTM and CDR2 as ANQGSEA. The germline V and J ends were trimmed by 8 bases and 3 bases, with 14 bases remaining between them. The chain's CDR3 is CSSPGTSYEQYF. In DNA form, the CDR3 reads TGCAGCTCACCCGGGACAAGCTACGAGCAGTACTTC.

The chain employs TRBV11-2 and TRBJ2-7; 8 nucleotides align to TRBD2. The germline gives CDR1 SGHAT, CDR2 FQNNGV. V gave up 5 bases and J gave up 2 bases; unmatched junction bases: 17. The CDR3 has 18 amino acids. For the CDR3, the DNA is TGTGCCAGCAGCCAGAGGCCTAGCGGGTCCGTGGGTACCTACGAGCAGTACTTC. The encoded protein is CASSQRPSGSVGTYEQYF.

This clonotype was counted ten times or more. J is TRBJ2-7 and V is TRBV2; TRBD2 matches 11 bases. Trimming removed 2 bases from V and 2 bases from J; junction bases left unmatched: 5. The CDR3 loop spans 16 amino acids. The germline gives CDR1 SNHLY, CDR2 FYNNEI. The CDR3 sequence is CASSESSGRSAYEQYF. CDR3 nucleotides: TGTGCCAGCAGTGAATCTAGCGGGAGGTCCGCCTACGAGCAGTACTTC.

This clonotype was found a few times. V and J are TRBV28 and TRBJ2-7; no reliable D call. Germline V gene sequence: CDR1 MDHEN, CDR2 SYDVKM. V gave up 5 bases and J gave up 7 bases, with 12 bases separating them. The CDR3 totals 12 residues. CDR3 nucleotide sequence: TGTGCCAGCAGTAGATGGCTGAATGAGCAGTACTTC. Its translation is CASSRWLNEQYF.

As to this clonotype: This may be a read error: a much more frequent sequence differs by one nucleotide. The rearrangement links TRBV9 to TRBJ2-7, with D possibly being TRBD2 (5 bases). CDR3 size: 14 residues. CDR1 and CDR2 from the germline V gene are SGDLS and YYNGEE. The germline V and J ends were trimmed by 0 bases and 0 bases, with 7 bases remaining between them. Here the CDR3 reads CASSVGGSSYEQYF. CDR3 DNA sequence: TGTGCCAGCAGCGTAGGTGGGAGCTCCTACGAGCAGTACTTC.

The chain links TRBV2 to TRBJ2-1, with D unresolved. The CDR3 totals 12 residues. CDR1 is SNHLY, CDR2 FYNNEI, per germline. Trimming shortened V by 8 bases and J by 2 bases, and 7 bases separated the two germline ends. The CDR3 DNA follows: TGTGCCAGCGGGCGGACCTACAATGAGCAGTTCTTC. It codes for CASGRTYNEQFF. Full variable domain (rest looked up from reference TRBV2 and TRBJ2-1): EPEVTQTPSHQVTQMGQEVILRCVPISNHLYFYWYRQILGQKVEFLVSFYNNEISEKSEIFDDQFSVERPDGSNFTLKIRSTKLEDSAMYFCASGRTYNEQFFGPGTRLTVL.

The chain links TRBV20-1 to TRBJ2-7; D is possibly TRBD2 (5 bases). V lost 6 bases, J lost 3 bases, and 12 bases lay in between. From germline, CDR1 is DFQATT and CDR2 SNEGSKA (reference sequence). CDR3 length equals 12 residues. The CDR3 reads CSAAEELYEQYF. In DNA form, the CDR3 reads TGCAGTGCGGCGGAGGAACTCTACGAGCAGTACTTC.

V gene TRBV20-1 combines with J gene TRBJ2-4; tentatively, D is TRBD1 (5 bases). The J call may be incorrect, as the DNA end agrees better with TRBJ2-5. Germline V CDR1 and CDR2: DFQATT, SNEGSKA (reference sequence). The length of the CDR3 is 13 residues. The DNA for the CDR3 is TGCAGTGCCCGAGTAGGGGTGCGGGAGACCCAGTACTTC. Protein sequence: CSARVGVRETQYF.

The genes are TRBV29-1 and TRBJ2-3; D is possibly TRBD1 or TRBD2 (6 bases each). With 3 bases removed from V and 1 base from J, the gap between germline ends came to 8 bases. The germline V gene encodes CDR1 SQVTM and CDR2 ANQGSEA. This CDR3 is 13 amino acids long. The CDR3 DNA is TGCAGCGTTGAGGAGGGGGGCACAGATACGCAGTATTTT. Translating it yields CSVEEGGTDTQYF.

This clonotype appeared once. J is TRBJ1-2 and V is TRBV12-3 or TRBV12-4; the match to TRBD1 covers 9 bases. The ends lost 7 bases at V and 8 bases at J; junction bases unmatched: 5. The CDR3 totals 12 residues. The CDR3 sequence: CASTWTGVGYTF. CDR3 sequence (DNA): TGTGCCAGCACCTGGACAGGGGTAGGCTACACCTTC.

J is TRBJ2-1 and V is TRBV10-3; 7 bases match TRBD2. CDR1 is ENHRY and CDR2 is SYGVKD in the germline V gene. The CDR3 is 13 residues long. V was pared by 8 bases and J by 4 bases, with 5 bases of the junction left unmatched. Here the CDR3 reads CAIWGSGYNEQFF. CDR3 bases: TGTGCCATCTGGGGTAGCGGGTACAATGAGCAGTTCTTC.